The present T cell receptor beta chain was sequenced within a study of blood T cell repertoires in COVID-19 (dated by TCRdb to the early 2020s). Looking at the study overall: Samples from collaborators originated in the United States, Italy and Spain and spanned both the acute and convalescent phases of COVID-19. Deeply sampled blood TCRbeta repertoires from subjects exposed to, actively infected with, or recovered from COVID-19 were included in the dataset. The prospective study material was composed of cDNA or gDNA derived from T cells, B-cell-depleted T cells, or PBMCs. Where HLA class I and class II types were available, the types were taken from metadata supplied by the sample provider, not from assay-based typing. Nearly every sample came with metadata listing a de-identified subject ID, COVID-19 status, age in years and sex. The repertoires were released in a freely available public database intended as a resource for research on the immune response to SARS-CoV-2. The samples were drawn from two sources: the first 160 participants of the ongoing ImmuneRACE study, and 1,200 or so subjects contributed by 6 global collaborators.

The research as a whole found: The quantity of clinical and demographic metadata differed by source and by participant and was supplied without curation.

TCRbeta CDR3 regions were amplified from genomic DNA by means of the immunoSEQ Assay, a bias-controlled multiplex PCR. Concerning the study's data processing: Within the assay, amplification of reference gene primers was used to estimate how many nucleated cells each sample contained. To quantify the absolute abundance of each unique TCRbeta CDR3 rearrangement, sequence reads were collapsed and filtered. Productive Simpson clonality was computed per sample as the square root of Simpson's diversity index over productive rearrangements. TCRdb's version of the immuneACCESS table is confined to in-frame rearrangements and falls short of the full clone set. An unresolved V gene accounts for under half of the shortfall where checked; the remainder is of unknown origin. The V and J calls and clone size were taken over from that table, and D and trimming were inferred from the DNA. The sample contains about 130,000 clones, 80% of them found a single time. The leading ten clones occupy 1.9% of the sample.

Each collaborating institution followed its own protocols to collect whole blood in K2EDTA tubes. For TCRbeta analysis, collaborators shipped samples as frozen whole blood, isolated PBMCs, or DNA extracted from either of those sample types. Regarding this clone: Its antigen is unknown. Base qualities are not at hand, and no much larger clone is one base apart.

V was cut back by 2 bases and J by 14 bases, leaving a gap of 10 bases between them. The CDR3 covers 11 residues, taking in both the cysteine and the phenylalanine. Only the CDR3 DNA is retained, 33 bases long and in frame from the first base. For CDR1 and CDR2, the germline V gene lists MNHEY and SVGEGT. The source is an older man with acute or convalescent COVID-19. The receptor chain draws on TRBV6-2 or TRBV6-3 and TRBJ2-1, with a tentative D gene TRBD2 over 5 matching bases. The specimen was peripheral blood. The DNA is as follows: TGTGCCAGCAGTTACGGACTCCAGGAGTTCTTC. Its protein reads: CASSYGLQEFF.